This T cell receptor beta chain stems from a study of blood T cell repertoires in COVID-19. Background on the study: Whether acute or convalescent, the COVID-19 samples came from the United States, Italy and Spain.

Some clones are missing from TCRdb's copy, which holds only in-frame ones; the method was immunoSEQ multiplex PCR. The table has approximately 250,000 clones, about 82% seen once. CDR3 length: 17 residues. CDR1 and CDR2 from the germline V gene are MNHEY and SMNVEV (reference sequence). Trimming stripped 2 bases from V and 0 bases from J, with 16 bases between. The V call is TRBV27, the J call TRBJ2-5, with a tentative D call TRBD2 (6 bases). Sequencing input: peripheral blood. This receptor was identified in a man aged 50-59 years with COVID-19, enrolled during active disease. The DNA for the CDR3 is TGTGCCAGCAGTTTAAGAGGGGTAGGCGGGGACCAAGAGACCCAGTACTTC. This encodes CASSLRGVGGDQETQYF.